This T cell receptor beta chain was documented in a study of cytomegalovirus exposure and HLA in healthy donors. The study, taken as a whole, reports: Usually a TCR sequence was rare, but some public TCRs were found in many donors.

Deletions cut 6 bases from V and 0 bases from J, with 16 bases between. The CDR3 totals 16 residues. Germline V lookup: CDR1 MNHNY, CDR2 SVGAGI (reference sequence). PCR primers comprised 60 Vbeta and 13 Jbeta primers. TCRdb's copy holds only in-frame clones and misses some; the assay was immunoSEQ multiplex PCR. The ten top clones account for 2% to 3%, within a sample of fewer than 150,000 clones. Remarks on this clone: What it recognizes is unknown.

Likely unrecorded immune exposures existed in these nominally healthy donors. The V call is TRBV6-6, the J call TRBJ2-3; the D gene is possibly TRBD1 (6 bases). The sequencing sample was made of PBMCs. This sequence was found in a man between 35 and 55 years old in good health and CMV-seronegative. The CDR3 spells CASRGQTGASTDTQYF. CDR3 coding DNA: TGTGCCAGCAGGGGTCAGACAGGAGCTAGCACAGATACGCAGTATTTT.